This is a list of T cell receptor beta chains from one sample in a study of response to subunit inactivated influenza vaccine. TCRdb processed the RT-PCR reads anew with MiXCR; each CDR3 protein has one entry. The data show more than 400,000 distinct CDR3 sequences, 7.2% seen once. The material was PBMCs from blood, obtained less than 30 months after vaccination. The receptors come from a man between 50 and 75 years old who received an inactivated influenza vaccine. Both conserved end residues are part of each CDR3. A D gene is named only where the DNA matches it firmly.

J: TRBJ1-4; D: .; V: TRBV2; CDR3: CASSGNEKLFF
J: TRBJ2-3; D: .; V: TRBV5-1; CDR3: CASSLNTGADTQYF
J: TRBJ2-7; D: .; V: TRBV16; CDR3: CASSQSWEAEQYF
J: TRBJ2-1; D: .; V: TRBV7-2; CDR3: CASSLTGSLTYNEQFF
J: TRBJ1-1; D: TRBD1; V: TRBV7-6; CDR3: CASSLAAGGSMNTEAFF
J: TRBJ2-5; D: .; V: TRBV20-1; CDR3: CSARESTGLPETQYF
J: TRBJ2-1; D: .; V: TRBV20-1; CDR3: CSAREGTSVYNEQFF
J: TRBJ1-1; D: TRBD1; V: TRBV5-1; CDR3: CASSSGGSLVNTEAFF
J: TRBJ1-1; D: .; V: TRBV20-1; CDR3: CSARPSGRVNTEAFF
J: TRBJ2-5; D: TRBD2; V: TRBV2; CDR3: CASRTRTSGDETQYF
J: TRBJ1-1; D: .; V: TRBV29-1; CDR3: CSVKGRTENTEAFF
J: TRBJ1-1; D: TRBD1; V: TRBV15; CDR3: CATSRAMGGGGTEAFF
J: TRBJ2-7; D: .; V: TRBV7-2; CDR3: CASSLDWTSNEQYF
J: TRBJ2-3; D: .; V: TRBV7-2; CDR3: CASSPGRAPDTQYF
J: TRBJ2-1; D: TRBD2; V: TRBV20-1; CDR3: CSARGGVGTSGKYNEQFF
J: TRBJ2-5; D: TRBD1; V: TRBV6-1; CDR3: CASRALTGGPPETQYF
J: TRBJ1-1; D: .; V: TRBV5-5; CDR3: CASRYMNTEAFF
J: TRBJ1-1; D: TRBD1; V: TRBV9; CDR3: CASSERTGMNTEAFF
J: TRBJ2-2; D: .; V: TRBV30; CDR3: CAWSLGGAGTGELFF
J: TRBJ2-7; D: TRBD2; V: TRBV15; CDR3: CATSRELAGEVPYEQYF
J: TRBJ2-3; D: .; V: TRBV20-1; CDR3: CSASGRRLTSTDTQYF
J: TRBJ2-5; D: TRBD1; V: TRBV6-1; CDR3: CATRRQGQETQYF
J: TRBJ2-7; D: .; V: TRBV10-3; CDR3: CAISESLRRYEQYF
J: TRBJ2-4; D: .; V: TRBV4-1; CDR3: CASSRERWKNIQYF
J: TRBJ2-2; D: .; V: TRBV5-6; CDR3: CASSDPWAPKAGELFF
J: TRBJ2-3; D: TRBD1; V: TRBV6-5; CDR3: CASSTSGTATDTQYF
J: TRBJ2-2; D: TRBD2; V: TRBV7-2; CDR3: CASSLTSGMGFGELFF
J: TRBJ1-1; D: TRBD1; V: TRBV20-1; CDR3: CSALGAKQGAGTEAFF
J: TRBJ2-1; D: TRBD1; V: TRBV9; CDR3: CASSPRQGAGLNEQFF
J: TRBJ1-6; D: .; V: TRBV20-1; CDR3: CSASWEYNSPLHF
J: TRBJ2-7; D: .; V: TRBV28; CDR3: CASSWGVYPYEQYF
J: TRBJ2-1; D: TRBD2; V: TRBV27; CDR3: CASSLRIGKGLATNEQFF
J: TRBJ2-4; D: TRBD1; V: TRBV20-1; CDR3: CIVYRGRLKNIQYF
J: TRBJ2-7; D: .; V: TRBV29-1; CDR3: CSVTGQHYEQYF
J: TRBJ2-2; D: .; V: TRBV7-2; CDR3: CASSFPEGFTNTGELFF
J: TRBJ2-3; D: .; V: TRBV12-3/TRBV12-4; CDR3: CGSSPSGSPSADTQYF
J: TRBJ2-2; D: TRBD1; V: TRBV12-3/TRBV12-4; CDR3: CASSLQGTGTGELFF
J: TRBJ1-1; D: .; V: TRBV20-1; CDR3: CSATPRGRGTEAFF
J: TRBJ2-1; D: TRBD2; V: TRBV10-3; CDR3: CAISASSGGTYNEQFF
J: TRBJ2-3; D: TRBD2; V: TRBV29-1; CDR3: CSVVGGRRADTQYF
J: TRBJ2-1; D: .; V: TRBV14; CDR3: CASSPLRRGEQFF
J: TRBJ2-1; D: TRBD2; V: TRBV28; CDR3: CASEIAGGPYNEQFF
J: TRBJ1-2; D: TRBD1; V: TRBV5-1; CDR3: CASSLELRDRAGYTF
J: TRBJ2-5; D: .; V: TRBV15; CDR3: CAASRRDLAGKETQYF
J: TRBJ2-7; D: .; V: TRBV7-9; CDR3: CASSFSSEQYF
J: TRBJ2-7; D: TRBD2; V: TRBV27; CDR3: CASSPGGGRNYEQYF
J: TRBJ2-7; D: TRBD1; V: TRBV6-2/TRBV6-3; CDR3: CASSKQFQGASYEQYF
J: TRBJ2-3; D: TRBD1; V: TRBV27; CDR3: CASIGQGRTDTQYF
J: TRBJ2-6; D: TRBD1; V: TRBV4-3; CDR3: CASSPQQGATGANVLTF
J: TRBJ1-2; D: .; V: TRBV20-1; CDR3: CSANGAAYGYTF
J: TRBJ2-7; D: .; V: TRBV12-5; CDR3: CASGLVLWTTQNIYYEQYF
J: TRBJ2-5; D: TRBD1; V: TRBV7-2; CDR3: CASSLRWDRGETQYF
J: TRBJ1-4; D: .; V: TRBV6-5; CDR3: CASSYSIRSQDEKLFF
J: TRBJ2-1; D: TRBD2; V: TRBV5-1; CDR3: CASSPTGGEYNEQFF
J: TRBJ2-7; D: TRBD1; V: TRBV11-2; CDR3: CASSPGQGVEQYF
J: TRBJ2-7; D: .; V: TRBV12-3/TRBV12-4; CDR3: CASSTIPGVKQYF
J: TRBJ2-5; D: .; V: TRBV6-5; CDR3: CASSYSRRGETQYF
J: TRBJ1-1; D: .; V: TRBV7-9; CDR3: CASSWGVTEAFF
J: TRBJ2-7; D: TRBD2; V: TRBV5-1; CDR3: CASRPQPGTSGVYEQYF
J: TRBJ2-7; D: .; V: TRBV25-1; CDR3: CASIASGRNYEQYF